The rows below give T cell receptor beta chains drawn from one sample of a study of blood T cell repertoires in COVID-19. Only in-frame clones appear in the TCRdb table, and some are missing; sequencing was by immunoSEQ multiplex PCR. Of about 240,000 clones in the sample, about 86% are singletons; the top ten hold 2.5% to 3.5%. The sample taken for sequencing was PBMCs or T cells enriched from blood (not recorded which). These receptors came from a middle-aged woman with acute COVID-19. The CDR3 runs from the conserved cysteine through the conserved F or W. A D gene is named only where the DNA matches it firmly. The size field is filled for only some rows; it gives once, few, many or a size class.

j_gene | abundance | v_gene | d_gene | CDR3nt | CDR3aa
TRBJ2-7 | - | TRBV5-4 | TRBD2 | TGTGCCAGCAGCTCAAAAAGCGGGAGGGCCACGGACGAGCAGTACTTC | CASSSKSGRATDEQYF
TRBJ2-7 | - | TRBV27 | - | TGTGCCAGCAGTCCAGACAGGTTTTACGAGCAGTACTTC | CASSPDRFYEQYF
TRBJ1-1 | - | TRBV5-4 | - | TGTGCCAGCAGCTTGGAAGACTTAAACATAGCTTTCTTT | CASSLEDLNIAFF
TRBJ2-3 | - | TRBV7-9 | - | TGTGCCAGCAGCTTGGGGAGGACCGGGGCAGATACGCAGTATTTT | CASSLGRTGADTQYF
TRBJ2-1 | - | TRBV7-8 | TRBD2 | TGTGCCAGCAGCCCCGGGGGGGCCGACAATGAGCAGTTCTTC | CASSPGGADNEQFF
TRBJ1-2 | - | TRBV2 | - | TGTGCCAGCAGTCAACAGGAGGGGTTCACCTTC | CASSQQEGFTF
TRBJ2-1 | - | TRBV2 | TRBD1 | TGTGCCAGCAGTGAAACCGGGACAGGCTACGTTTTCGAGCAGTTCTTC | CASSETGTGYVFEQFF
TRBJ2-1 | - | TRBV28 | - | TGTGCCAGCAGTTTGCAGAGTCCCGGGATGAGCAATGAGCAGTTCTTC | CASSLQSPGMSNEQFF
TRBJ1-4 | - | TRBV18 | TRBD1 | TGTGCCAGCTCACCGCAGGGACAGGGGAATGAAAAACTGTTTTTT | CASSPQGQGNEKLFF
TRBJ1-6 | - | TRBV12-3/TRBV12-4 | - | TGTGCCAGCAGTTCCAACAGGGCCTCACCCCTCCACTTT | CASSSNRASPLHF
TRBJ1-1 | - | TRBV2 | TRBD1 | TGTGCCAGCAGATACGGACAGGGGCAAAACACTGAAGCTTTCTTT | CASRYGQGQNTEAFF
TRBJ2-2 | - | TRBV19 | TRBD2 | TGTGCCAGTAGTATAGGAGGGACTAGGGGTAACACCGGGGAGCTGTTTTTT | CASSIGGTRGNTGELFF
TRBJ2-7 | - | TRBV7-2 | TRBD1 | TGTGCCAGCAGCTTCCATCGACAGGGGGGCCACTACGAGCAGTACTTC | CASSFHRQGGHYEQYF
TRBJ1-1 | - | TRBV20-1 | - | TGCAGTGCTAGGTCTTTTCTTGAAGCTTTCTTT | CSARSFLEAFF
TRBJ2-7 | many | TRBV11-2 | TRBD2 | TGTGCCAGCAGCTTAGAGACTAGCGGAGAGCAGTACTTC | CASSLETSGEQYF
TRBJ2-4 | - | TRBV25-1 | - | TGTGCCAGCAGTGGGCTAGCTGGTGGCAAAAACATTCAGTACTTC | CASSGLAGGKNIQYF
TRBJ2-2 | - | TRBV27 | - | TGTGCCAGCAGTTCCACTCTAGCGTTTAACACCGGGGAGCTGTTTTTT | CASSSTLAFNTGELFF
TRBJ2-1 | once | TRBV24-1 | - | TGTGCCACCAGTGATCGTCGTGGAGCGGGCTCCTACAATGAGCAGTTCTTC | CATSDRRGAGSYNEQFF
TRBJ1-4 | - | TRBV18 | TRBD1 | TGTGCCAGCTCAGCACAGGGGGCGAATGAAAAACTGTTTTTT | CASSAQGANEKLFF
TRBJ2-7 | - | TRBV11-2 | - | TGTGCCAGCAGCTCCCCCTTCACGACATGGATGGCCATCTACGAGCAGTACTTC | CASSSPFTTWMAIYEQYF
TRBJ2-1 | - | TRBV2 | TRBD2 | TGTGCCAGCAGTGAATCCCTAGCGGGAGGTAATGAGCAGTTCTTC | CASSESLAGGNEQFF
TRBJ2-1 | - | TRBV15 | - | TGTGCCACCAGCAGAGATAATTTCATAGCCGATGAGCAGTTCTTC | CATSRDNFIADEQFF
TRBJ2-2 | - | TRBV5-1 | TRBD1 | TGCGCCAGCAGGGACTGGCCCGGGACAGGGGGCAGAGCGCGCGCGAACACCGGGGAGCTGTTTTTT | CASRDWPGTGGRARANTGELFF
TRBJ1-2 | - | TRBV15 | - | TGTGCCACCAGTCCCCGAACGGGGGGGGCCGACTACTATGGCTACACCTTC | CATSPRTGGADYYGYTF